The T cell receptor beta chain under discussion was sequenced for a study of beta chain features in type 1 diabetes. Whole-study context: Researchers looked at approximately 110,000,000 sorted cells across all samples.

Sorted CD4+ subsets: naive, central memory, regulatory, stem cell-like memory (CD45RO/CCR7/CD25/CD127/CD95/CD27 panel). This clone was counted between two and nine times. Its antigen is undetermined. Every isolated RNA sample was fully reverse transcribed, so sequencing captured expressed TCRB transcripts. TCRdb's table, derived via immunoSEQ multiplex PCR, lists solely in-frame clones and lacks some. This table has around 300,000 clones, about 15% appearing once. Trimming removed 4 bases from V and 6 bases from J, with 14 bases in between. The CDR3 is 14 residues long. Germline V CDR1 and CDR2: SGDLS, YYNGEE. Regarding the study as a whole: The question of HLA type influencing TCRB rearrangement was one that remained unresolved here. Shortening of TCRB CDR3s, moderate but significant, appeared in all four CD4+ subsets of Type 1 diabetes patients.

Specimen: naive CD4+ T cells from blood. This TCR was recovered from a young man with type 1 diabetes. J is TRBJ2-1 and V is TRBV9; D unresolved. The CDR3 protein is CASSSRWSVNEQFF. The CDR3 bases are TGTGCCAGCAGCTCCCGGTGGTCCGTCAATGAGCAGTTCTTC.